These T cell receptor beta chains were read from a single sample in a study of tumour-infiltrating T cells in Burkitt lymphoma. Sequencing was performed with immunoSEQ multiplex PCR; in TCRdb, only in-frame clones are kept and a portion is missing. Here the sample spans about 4,900 clones, approximately 11% being singletons. The material sequenced was tumor tissue. Receptor source: a human donor with diffuse large B-cell lymphoma. CDR3s include the opening cysteine and the closing phenylalanine or tryptophan. The order of the fields is CDR3 DNA, CDR3 protein, D gene, J gene, V gene, clone size. D genes are given only for firm matches. A row's size may be missing; if present it is once, few, many or a size class.

TGTGCCAGTAGTCCCAGGGACCTGGGGGAAAAACTGTTTTTT	CASSPRDLGEKLFF	-	TRBJ1-4	TRBV19	few
TGTGCCTGGAGCTTTGGCGGGGGGGCGAACATTCAGTACTTC	CAWSFGGGANIQYF	TRBD2	TRBJ2-4	TRBV30	few
TGCGCCAGCAGCCCGAGGGCGGCAGGGAACTACGAGCAGTACTTC	CASSPRAAGNYEQYF	-	TRBJ2-7	TRBV5-1	-
TGTGCCAGTACCGCGATGACAGAACCGCCTGGAAACACCATATATTTT	CASTAMTEPPGNTIYF	-	TRBJ1-3	TRBV19	few
TGTGCCATCAGTGAGCTGAGCAGGACAGGGGGAAATTCACCCCTCCACTTT	CAISELSRTGGNSPLHF	TRBD1	TRBJ1-6	TRBV10-3	-
TGTGCCAGCAGATTGACAGGGTCTGGAAACACCATATATTTT	CASRLTGSGNTIYF	TRBD1	TRBJ1-3	TRBV6-5	-
TGTGCCAGCAGCTTAACCCAGGGGGCCGGGGAGCTGTTTTTT	CASSLTQGAGELFF	TRBD1	TRBJ2-2	TRBV7-7	few
TGTGCCAGCAGCTTACAGGGAAATCAGCCCCAGCATTTT	CASSLQGNQPQHF	-	TRBJ1-5	TRBV7-9	few
TGTGCCAGCAGTCATCCCTGGGACACTGAAGCTTTCTTT	CASSHPWDTEAFF	-	TRBJ1-1	TRBV6-1	-
TGTGCCAGCAGCCTGAGGGGACTAGCGACTTACGAGCAGTACTTC	CASSLRGLATYEQYF	TRBD2	TRBJ2-7	TRBV28	-
TGTGCCAGTAGAGGGCGGTTAAATGCTGAAGCTTTCTTT	CASRGRLNAEAFF	-	TRBJ1-1	TRBV6-5	few
TGTGCCAGCAAGGGGGCCTCCTACAATGAGCAGTTCTTC	CASKGASYNEQFF	TRBD1	TRBJ2-1	TRBV9	-
TGTGCAAGTCGCCCCGAGGACAGGGGCGACTATGGCTACACCTTC	CASRPEDRGDYGYTF	-	TRBJ1-2	TRBV12-2	-
TGTGCCAGCAGCTTAGTTGGGGCTGGAGACTATGGCTACACCTTC	CASSLVGAGDYGYTF	-	TRBJ1-2	TRBV11-2	-
TGTGCCAGCAGCTTGCGGCGGGGGGGCTTGATCGCAGATACGCAGTATTTT	CASSLRRGGLIADTQYF	TRBD2	TRBJ2-3	TRBV7-2	-
TGTGCCAGCGCGGGGCACTACGAGCAGTACTTC	CASAGHYEQYF	-	TRBJ2-7	TRBV6-1	few
TGCGCCAGCAGCTTGGCCCTTTCGGGCCGGATCACAGATACGCAGTATTTT	CASSLALSGRITDTQYF	-	TRBJ2-3	TRBV5-1	few
TGTGCCAGCAGCGGAGGGGCGGACTGGAAGACGAATGAGCAGTTCTTC	CASSGGADWKTNEQFF	-	TRBJ2-1	TRBV9	few
TGTGCCAGCAGCCTTGAGGGGGGACGTAATGAAAAACTGTTTTTT	CASSLEGGRNEKLFF	-	TRBJ1-4	TRBV7-9	few
TGTGCCAGCAGTCCACTGACAGTTTTAACTTCACCCCTCCACTTT	CASSPLTVLTSPLHF	-	TRBJ1-6	TRBV27	-
TGCGCCAGCAGCCAAGGGGAGGGGAGCTCCTACAATGAGCAGTTCTTC	CASSQGEGSSYNEQFF	TRBD2	TRBJ2-1	TRBV4-1	-
TGCGCCAGCAGCCCAGATAGAGACAGGGCAGTTGGGGCCAACGTCCTGACTTTC	CASSPDRDRAVGANVLTF	TRBD1	TRBJ2-6	TRBV4-3	-
TGCGCCAGCAGCCCAGGACAGTCGGACACCGGGGAGCTGTTTTTT	CASSPGQSDTGELFF	-	TRBJ2-2	TRBV5-1	few
TGTGCCAGCAGTGGGGGGCCAGAAAATGAAAAACTGTTTTTT	CASSGGPENEKLFF	-	TRBJ1-4	TRBV6-1	-
TGTGCCAGCAGCAGTTCTTACTATGGCTACACCTTC	CASSSSYYGYTF	-	TRBJ1-2	TRBV6-1	few
TGTGCCAGCAAGCGGGGAGACGGCTACGAGCAGTACTTC	CASKRGDGYEQYF	TRBD2	TRBJ2-7	TRBV27	few
TGCGCCAGCAGCTGGGGACAGGGAACAGATACGCAGTATTTT	CASSWGQGTDTQYF	TRBD1	TRBJ2-3	TRBV5-1	-
TGTGCCATCAGTGAGACTCAGACAGGCGGAGAAACTGAAGCTTTCTTT	CAISETQTGGETEAFF	-	TRBJ1-1	TRBV10-3	-
TGTGCCAGCAGTGAAGCCACAAAGGAAAAACTGTTTTTT	CASSEATKEKLFF	-	TRBJ1-4	TRBV25-1	few
TGCGCCAGCAGCTTGTCCAGGACAGGCTATGGCTACACCTTC	CASSLSRTGYGYTF	TRBD1	TRBJ1-2	TRBV5-1	-
TGTGCCAGCAGCTTAGACTACCCGGGGGGGGGCGCCAATGAGCAGTTCTTC	CASSLDYPGGGANEQFF	TRBD2	TRBJ2-1	TRBV7-2	few
TGTGCCAGCAGCCGCTCGGGGCCTGGGACTAGCGGGCGAGCCTACGAGCAGTACTTC	CASSRSGPGTSGRAYEQYF	TRBD2	TRBJ2-7	TRBV5-5	-